The TCR beta chain under discussion was sequenced for a study of blood T cell repertoires in COVID-19. Study summary: Donors in the United States, Italy and Spain gave samples during acute or convalescent COVID-19.

Authors' methods: Cell counts per sample came from amplifying reference gene primers. The table came from immunoSEQ multiplex PCR; TCRdb's copy has only in-frame clones and leaves some out. That table furnishes V, J and clone size, whereas the DNA furnished D and trimming. The sample lists hundreds of thousands of clones, roughly 90% occurring once. After removal of 3 bases from V and 5 bases from J, the junction contained 6 bases not matched to a gene. The germline gives CDR1 SGDLS, CDR2 YYNGEE. The CDR3 has 16 residues. Participants had their cohort set by participant-reported clinical history. Source material: PBMCs or T cells enriched from blood (not recorded which). The V and J genes are TRBV9 and TRBJ1-3, with 12 nucleotides matching TRBD1. This receptor was obtained from a man aged 30 to 39 who had been exposed to COVID-19. CDR3 protein: CASSEGQGAWRNTIYF. The CDR3 DNA is TGTGCCAGCAGCGAGGGACAGGGGGCTTGGCGAAACACCATATATTTT.